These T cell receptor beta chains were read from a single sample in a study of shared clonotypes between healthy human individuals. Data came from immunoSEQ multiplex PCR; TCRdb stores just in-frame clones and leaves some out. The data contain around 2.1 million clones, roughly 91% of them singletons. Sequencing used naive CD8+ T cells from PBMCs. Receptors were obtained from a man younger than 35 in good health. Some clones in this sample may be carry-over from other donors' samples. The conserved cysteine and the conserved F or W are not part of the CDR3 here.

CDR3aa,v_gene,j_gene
ASSDKGHTGELF,TRBV4-3,TRBJ2-2
ASSLGESNYGYT,TRBV11-2,TRBJ1-2
ASSSHPGLNPSEQY,TRBV7-9,TRBJ2-7
ATSRVPRVEAF,TRBV15,TRBJ1-1
ASSPLGEGKGNTIY,TRBV7-2,TRBJ1-3
ASSITGAGDKQY,TRBV5-6,TRBJ2-7
ASSVEQGDYNEQF,TRBV9,TRBJ2-1
ASSSGLAGVGYNEQF,TRBV7-2,TRBJ2-1
ASSLVGGGRGTEAF,TRBV7-9,TRBJ1-1
ASSLDGGRAYEQY,TRBV5-1,TRBJ2-7
ASTSRGTNNEQF,TRBV27,TRBJ2-1
ASSLALRVDPGELF,TRBV6-6,TRBJ2-2
SVETGTAYEQY,TRBV29-1,TRBJ2-7